Below, 2 T cell receptor beta chains from the same sample are listed, as sequenced in a study of T cells in Graves' hyperthyroidism and ophthalmopathy. Regions amplified from RNA transcripts were the TCR beta CDR3 regions. Using the HTBI primer set, a first-round RT-PCR was run on the TCR CDR3. TCRdb ran MiXCR on the multiplex PCR reads and lists one entry per CDR3 protein. The repertoire holds about 640,000 distinct CDR3 sequences, with around 21% as singletons. The sample consisted of blood. Every receptor here comes from a man aged 25-40 years with Graves' ophthalmopathy.

This clonotype came up many times. This rearrangement joins TRBV7-9 to TRBJ2-7; TRBD2 matches at 11 bases. The CDR3 totals 15 residues. The V gene's germline CDR1 is SEHNR and CDR2 FQNEAQ (reference sequence). V shed 4 bases, J shed 2 bases, and the junction held 4 bases outside the gene matches. In nucleotides, the CDR3 is TGTGCCAGCAGCTCCCCGACTAGCGGGGCCTACGAGCAGTACTTC. Residues: CASSSPTSGAYEQYF.

This clonotype was seen a handful of times. The rearrangement links TRBV20-1 to TRBJ1-4; no firm D call. The CDR3 is made up of 14 amino acids. Germline V lookup: CDR1 DFQATT, CDR2 SNEGSKA (reference sequence). V was shortened by 0 bases and J by 8 bases, with 13 bases between the two germline ends. CDR3 DNA sequence: TGCAGTGCTAGAGATCTCCCCAGCCGAGAAAAACTGTTTTTT. Encoded protein: CSARDLPSREKLFF.